The 10 T cell receptor beta chains in this list originate from one sample, sequenced in a study of blood T cell repertoires in COVID-19. Profiling relied on immunoSEQ multiplex PCR, and the TCRdb table lists in-frame clones only, not all of them. Of 50,000 or so clones in the sample, 75% to 90% were seen once. Sequences were obtained from peripheral blood. The receptors originated from a man between 65 and 85 years old with acute or convalescent COVID-19.

CDR3 amino acids: CASSQGGSTGELFF. The CDR3 DNA follows: TGTGCCAGCAGCCAAGGAGGGAGTACCGGGGAGCTGTTTTTT. V and J are TRBV3-1 (or the pseudogene TRBV3-2) and TRBJ2-2, with D perhaps TRBD2 (5 bases). The germline gives CDR1 LGHDT, CDR2 YNNKEL (reference sequence). Trimming cost V 1 base and J 5 bases, with 8 bases left between them. The CDR3 contains 14 residues.

The chain has TRBV7-3 and TRBJ2-7, with 13 nucleotides matching TRBD2. There are 15 residues in the CDR3. Germline V CDR1 and CDR2: SGHTA, FQGTGA. J was trimmed by 6 bases and V by 5 bases; bases with no gene match: 7. The CDR3 DNA sequence: TGTGCCAGCAGCCGCGGACTAGCGGGAGTCGGCGAGCAGTACTTC. It translates to CASSRGLAGVGEQYF.

This clone appeared a few times. The chain combines TRBV5-6 with TRBJ1-6; no firm D call. The germline V gene has CDR1 SGHDT and CDR2 YYEEEE. This CDR3 is 17 amino acids long. Trimming took 2 bases from V and 6 from J, leaving 18 bases between them. CDR3 sequence: CASSFRRTGAFNSPLHF. CDR3 bases: TGTGCCAGCAGCTTTCGACGGACGGGAGCATTTAATTCACCCCTCCACTTT.

Only a few counts were recorded for this clone. This chain uses TRBV19 with TRBJ1-4; D is possibly TRBD1 (6 bases). Germline loops: CDR1 LNHDA, CDR2 SQIVND (reference sequence). Trimming removed 5 bases from V and 7 bases from J, with 14 bases in between. The CDR3 length is 14 residues. CDR3 nucleotide sequence: TGTGCCAGTAGTGGGCAGGGGCATGGTGAAAAACTGTTTTTT. Translated: CASSGQGHGEKLFF.

This chain links TRBV14 with TRBJ2-1; 10 bases line up with TRBD2. CDR1 and CDR2 from the germline V gene are SGHDN and FVKESK. This CDR3 has 16 residues. V gave up 6 bases and J gave up 8 bases; unmatched junction bases: 13. CDR3 nucleotides: TGTGCCAGCAGTCCCCGGACTAGCGGTCCCCTGGATGAGCAGTTCTTC. Its translation: CASSPRTSGPLDEQFF.

The chain links TRBV3-1 (or the pseudogene TRBV3-2) to TRBJ1-2; D is undetermined. The CDR3 covers 12 residues. The V end lost 3 bases, the J end lost 6 bases, and 8 bases lay between the germline ends. The V gene's germline CDR1 is LGHDT and CDR2 YNNKEL (reference sequence). CDR3 sequence (DNA): TGTGCCAGCAGCCATTCAGGCGATGGCTACACCTTC. Protein product: CASSHSGDGYTF.

This chain joins TRBV19 and TRBJ1-6; TRBD1 is a possible D gene (6 bases). V shed 5 bases and J shed 11 bases, with 10 bases lying between them. Germline V gene sequence: CDR1 LNHDA, CDR2 SQIVND (reference sequence). The CDR3 consists of 12 residues. CDR3 DNA: TGTGCCAGTAGTGGGGGACATACACCCCTCCACTTT. Translating gives CASSGGHTPLHF.

The gene calls are TRBV10-3 and TRBJ1-3; 11 positions agree with TRBD1. The germline V gene has CDR1 ENHRY and CDR2 SYGVKD. This CDR3 region has 16 residues. With 6 bases clipped from V and 4 bases from J, the junction kept 8 bases outside the gene matches. The CDR3: CAIRTGTGGNGNTIYF. For the CDR3, the DNA is TGTGCCATCAGAACCGGGACAGGGGGGAACGGAAACACCATATATTTT.

J is TRBJ1-6 and V is TRBV30; 9 bases line up with TRBD1. The CDR3 contains 13 residues. The ends lost 6 bases at V and 7 bases at J; junction bases unmatched: 4. In germline, CDR1 is GTSNPN, CDR2 SVGIG (reference sequence). DNA for the CDR3: TGTGCCTGCCCCACAGGGGGCAATTCACCCCTCCACTTT. This gives the protein CACPTGGNSPLHF.

The chain recombines TRBV15 with TRBJ2-2, with D possibly TRBD1 on 6 matching bases. Looked up from germline, CDR1 is LNHNV and CDR2 is YYDKDF (reference sequence). Trimming took off 9 bases at V and 3 bases at J, with 17 bases between the two ends. The CDR3 contains 15 residues. The CDR3 DNA follows: TGTGCCACTAAAACAGGGAGCGCTTACACCGGGGAGCTGTTTTTT. Amino acid sequence: CATKTGSAYTGELFF.